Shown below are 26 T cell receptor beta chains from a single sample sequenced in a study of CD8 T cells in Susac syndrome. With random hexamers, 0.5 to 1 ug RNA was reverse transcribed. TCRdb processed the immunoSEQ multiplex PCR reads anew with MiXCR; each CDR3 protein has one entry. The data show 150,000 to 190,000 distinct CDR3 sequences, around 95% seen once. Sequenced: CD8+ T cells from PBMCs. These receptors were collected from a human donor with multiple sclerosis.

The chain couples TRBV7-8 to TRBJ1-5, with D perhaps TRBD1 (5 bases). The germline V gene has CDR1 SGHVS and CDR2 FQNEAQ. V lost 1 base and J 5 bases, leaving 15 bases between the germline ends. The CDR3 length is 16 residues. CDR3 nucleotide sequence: TGTGCCAGCAGCTTAGAGGGCAGGGTCCTCGATCAGCCCCAGCATTTT. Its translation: CASSLEGRVLDQPQHF.

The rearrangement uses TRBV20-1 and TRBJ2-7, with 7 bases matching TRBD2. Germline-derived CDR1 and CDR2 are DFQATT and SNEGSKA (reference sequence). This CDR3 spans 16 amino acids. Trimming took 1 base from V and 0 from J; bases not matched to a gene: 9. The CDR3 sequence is CSARGGVTSFSYEQYF. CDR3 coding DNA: TGCAGTGCTAGAGGCGGCGTGACTAGCTTCTCCTACGAGCAGTACTTC.

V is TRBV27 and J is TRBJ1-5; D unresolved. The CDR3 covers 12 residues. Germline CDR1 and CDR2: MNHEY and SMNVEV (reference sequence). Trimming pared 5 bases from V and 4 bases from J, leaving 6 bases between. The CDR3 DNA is TGTGCCAGCAGTACTGGAAATCAGCCCCAGCATTTT. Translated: CASSTGNQPQHF.

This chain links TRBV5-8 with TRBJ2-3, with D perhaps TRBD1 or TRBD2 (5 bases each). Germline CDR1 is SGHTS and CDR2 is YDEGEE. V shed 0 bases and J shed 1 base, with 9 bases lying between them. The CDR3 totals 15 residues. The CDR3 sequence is CASSLGQGGTDTQYF. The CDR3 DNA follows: TGTGCCAGCAGCTTGGGGCAGGGAGGCACAGATACGCAGTATTTT.

The CDR3 DNA follows: TGCAGTTCTGAATCCGGGCTCACCGGGGAGCTGTTTTTT. It codes for CSSESGLTGELFF. The chain uses TRBV29-1 and TRBJ2-2; D remains ambiguous. CDR3 length: 13 residues. Germline assignment: CDR1 SQVTM and CDR2 ANQGSEA.

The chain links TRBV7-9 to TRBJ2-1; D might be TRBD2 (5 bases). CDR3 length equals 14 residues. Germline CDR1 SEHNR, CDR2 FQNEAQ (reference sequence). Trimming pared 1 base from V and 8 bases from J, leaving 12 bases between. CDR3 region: CASSLDLSADEQFF. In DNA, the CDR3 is TGTGCCAGCAGCTTAGATCTCTCAGCGGATGAGCAGTTCTTC. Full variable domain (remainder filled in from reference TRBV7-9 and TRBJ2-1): DTGVSQNPRHKITKRGQNVTFRCDPISEHNRLYWYRQTLGQGPEFLTYFQNEAQLEKSRLLSDRFSAERPKGSFSTLEIQRTEQGDSAMYLCASSLDLSADEQFFGPGTRLTVL.

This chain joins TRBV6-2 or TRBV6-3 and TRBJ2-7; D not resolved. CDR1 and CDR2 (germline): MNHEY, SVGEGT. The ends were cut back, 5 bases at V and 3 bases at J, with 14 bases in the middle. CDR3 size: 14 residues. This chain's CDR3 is CASSNTYSRYEQYF. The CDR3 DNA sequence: TGTGCCAGCAGTAATACCTATTCACGCTACGAGCAGTACTTC.

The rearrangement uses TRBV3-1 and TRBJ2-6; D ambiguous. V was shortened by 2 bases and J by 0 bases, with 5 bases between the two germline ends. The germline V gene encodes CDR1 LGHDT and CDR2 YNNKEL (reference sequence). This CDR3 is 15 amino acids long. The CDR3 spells CASSQRDSGANVLTF. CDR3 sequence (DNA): TGTGCCAGCAGCCAAAGGGACTCTGGGGCCAACGTCCTGACTTTC.

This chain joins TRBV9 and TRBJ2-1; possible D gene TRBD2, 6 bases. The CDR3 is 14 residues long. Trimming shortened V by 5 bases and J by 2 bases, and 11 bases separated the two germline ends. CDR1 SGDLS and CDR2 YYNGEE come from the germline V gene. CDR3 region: CASSPGRTYNEQFF. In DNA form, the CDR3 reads TGTGCCAGCAGTCCCGGGAGAACCTACAATGAGCAGTTCTTC.

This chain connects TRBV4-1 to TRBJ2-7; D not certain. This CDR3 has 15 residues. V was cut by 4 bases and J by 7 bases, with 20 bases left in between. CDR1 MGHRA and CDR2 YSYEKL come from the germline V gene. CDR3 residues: CASSPSAALHGEQYF. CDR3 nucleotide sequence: TGCGCCAGCAGCCCTAGTGCGGCCCTGCATGGGGAGCAGTACTTC.

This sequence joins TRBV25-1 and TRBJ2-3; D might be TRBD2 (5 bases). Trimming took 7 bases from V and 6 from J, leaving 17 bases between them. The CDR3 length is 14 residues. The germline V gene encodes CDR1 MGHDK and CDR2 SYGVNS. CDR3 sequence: CASNPGHGIDTQYF. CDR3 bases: TGTGCCAGCAACCCTGGTCACGGGATCGATACGCAGTATTTT.

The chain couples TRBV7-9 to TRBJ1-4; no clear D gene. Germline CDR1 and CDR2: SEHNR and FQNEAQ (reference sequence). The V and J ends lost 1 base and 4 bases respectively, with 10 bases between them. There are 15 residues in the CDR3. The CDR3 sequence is CASSLGGNLNEKLFF. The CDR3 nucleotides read TGTGCCAGCAGCTTAGGTGGCAACCTTAATGAAAAACTGTTTTTT.

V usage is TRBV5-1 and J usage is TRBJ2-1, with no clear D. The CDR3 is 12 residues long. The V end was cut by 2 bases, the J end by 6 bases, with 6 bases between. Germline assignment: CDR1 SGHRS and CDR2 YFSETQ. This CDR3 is CASSFRGNEQFF. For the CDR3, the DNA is TGCGCCAGCAGCTTTCGTGGCAATGAGCAGTTCTTC. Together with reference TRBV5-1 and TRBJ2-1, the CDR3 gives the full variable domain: KAGVTQTPRYLIKTRGQQVTLSCSPISGHRSVSWYQQTPGQGLQFLFEYFSETQRNKGNFPGRFSGRQFSNSRSEMNVSTLELGDSALYLCASSFRGNEQFFGPGTRLTVL.

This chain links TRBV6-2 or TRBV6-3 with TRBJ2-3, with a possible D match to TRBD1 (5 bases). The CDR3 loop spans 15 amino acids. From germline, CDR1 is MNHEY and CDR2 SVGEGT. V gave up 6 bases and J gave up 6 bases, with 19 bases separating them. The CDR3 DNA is TGTGCCAGCAGCTGGATCAGGGATAATGCGGATACGCAGTATTTT. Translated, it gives CASSWIRDNADTQYF.

CDR3 residues: CSVDQGTNTEAFF. Here the CDR3 DNA reads TGCAGCGTTGATCAGGGAACGAACACTGAAGCTTTCTTT. This chain links TRBV29-1 with TRBJ1-1, with D possibly matching TRBD1 (5 bases). Looked up from germline, CDR1 is SQVTM and CDR2 is ANQGSEA. The CDR3 covers 13 residues. V was pared by 3 bases and J by 1 base, with 9 bases between.

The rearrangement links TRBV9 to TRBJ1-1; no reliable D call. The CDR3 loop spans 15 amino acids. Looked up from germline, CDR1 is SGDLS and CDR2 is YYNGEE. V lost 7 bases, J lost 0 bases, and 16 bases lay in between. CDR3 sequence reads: CASEYIRGLNTEAFF. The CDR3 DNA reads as TGTGCCAGCGAGTATATTCGGGGATTGAACACTGAAGCTTTCTTT.

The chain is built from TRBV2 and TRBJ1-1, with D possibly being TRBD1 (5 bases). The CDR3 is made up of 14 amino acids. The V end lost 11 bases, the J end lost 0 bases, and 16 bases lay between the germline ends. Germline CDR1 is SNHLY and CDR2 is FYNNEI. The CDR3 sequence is CAGGRGEVNTEAFF. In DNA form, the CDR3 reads TGTGCCGGGGGACGAGGCGAGGTGAACACTGAAGCTTTCTTT.

As DNA, the CDR3 is TGCGCCAGCAGCTTGGCCTGGTCGGAGACCCAGTACTTC. Amino acid sequence: CASSLAWSETQYF. V gene TRBV5-1 combines with J gene TRBJ2-5; D ambiguous. Germline values: CDR1 SGHRS, CDR2 YFSETQ. V lost 0 bases, J lost 5 bases, and 8 bases lay in between. The CDR3 covers 13 residues.

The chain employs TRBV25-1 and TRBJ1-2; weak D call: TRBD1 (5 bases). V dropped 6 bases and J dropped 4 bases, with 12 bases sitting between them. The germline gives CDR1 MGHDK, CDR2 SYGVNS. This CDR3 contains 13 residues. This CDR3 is CASSAGSLYGYTF. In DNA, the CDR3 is TGTGCCAGCAGCGCAGGGAGCCTCTATGGCTACACCTTC.

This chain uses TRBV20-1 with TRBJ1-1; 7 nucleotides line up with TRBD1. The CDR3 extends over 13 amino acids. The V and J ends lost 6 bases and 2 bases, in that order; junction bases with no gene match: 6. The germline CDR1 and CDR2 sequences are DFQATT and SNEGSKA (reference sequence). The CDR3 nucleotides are TGCAGTGCCTTGACAGGGCTTAACACTGAAGCTTTCTTT. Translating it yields CSALTGLNTEAFF.

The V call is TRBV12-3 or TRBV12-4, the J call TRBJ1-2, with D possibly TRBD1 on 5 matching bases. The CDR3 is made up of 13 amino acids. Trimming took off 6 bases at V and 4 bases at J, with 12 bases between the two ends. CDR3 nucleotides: TGTGCCAGCAGCCTCAATGGGGGCTATGGCTACACCTTC. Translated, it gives CASSLNGGYGYTF.

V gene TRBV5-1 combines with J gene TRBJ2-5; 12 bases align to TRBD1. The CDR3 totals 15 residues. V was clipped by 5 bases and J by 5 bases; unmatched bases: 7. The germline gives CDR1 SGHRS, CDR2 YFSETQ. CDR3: CASRTRDRGLETQYF. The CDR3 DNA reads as TGCGCCAGCAGAACCCGGGACAGGGGGCTGGAGACCCAGTACTTC. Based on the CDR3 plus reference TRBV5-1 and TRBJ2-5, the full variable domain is KAGVTQTPRYLIKTRGQQVTLSCSPISGHRSVSWYQQTPGQGLQFLFEYFSETQRNKGNFPGRFSGRQFSNSRSEMNVSTLELGDSALYLCASRTRDRGLETQYFGPGTRLLVL.

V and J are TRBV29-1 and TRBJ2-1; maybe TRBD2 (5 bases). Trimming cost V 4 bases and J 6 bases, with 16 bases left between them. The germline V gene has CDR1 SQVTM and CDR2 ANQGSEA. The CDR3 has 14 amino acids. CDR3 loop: CSVGLSGPVNEQFF. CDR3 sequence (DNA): TGCAGCGTTGGCCTCAGCGGCCCCGTCAATGAGCAGTTCTTC.

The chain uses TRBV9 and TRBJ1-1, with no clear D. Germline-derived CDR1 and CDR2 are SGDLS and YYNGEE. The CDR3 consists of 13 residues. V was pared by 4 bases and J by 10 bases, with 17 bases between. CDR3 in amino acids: CASSPQTSRGAFF. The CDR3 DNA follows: TGTGCCAGCAGCCCCCAGACCTCCCGGGGAGCTTTCTTT.

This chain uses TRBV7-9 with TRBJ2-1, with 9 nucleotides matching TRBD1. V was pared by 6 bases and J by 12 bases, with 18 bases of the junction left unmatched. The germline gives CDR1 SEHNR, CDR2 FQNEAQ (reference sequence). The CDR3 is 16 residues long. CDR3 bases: TGTGCCAGCAGGCATGCTCGGGACAGGGTGATATATGGGCAGTTCTTC. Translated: CASRHARDRVIYGQFF.

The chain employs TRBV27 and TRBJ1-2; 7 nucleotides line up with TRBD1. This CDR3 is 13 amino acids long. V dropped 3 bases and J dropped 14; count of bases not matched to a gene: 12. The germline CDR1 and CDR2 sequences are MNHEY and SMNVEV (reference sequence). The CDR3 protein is CASSFGQGGDHTF. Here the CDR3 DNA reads TGTGCCAGCAGTTTTGGGCAGGGGGGCGACCATACCTTC.